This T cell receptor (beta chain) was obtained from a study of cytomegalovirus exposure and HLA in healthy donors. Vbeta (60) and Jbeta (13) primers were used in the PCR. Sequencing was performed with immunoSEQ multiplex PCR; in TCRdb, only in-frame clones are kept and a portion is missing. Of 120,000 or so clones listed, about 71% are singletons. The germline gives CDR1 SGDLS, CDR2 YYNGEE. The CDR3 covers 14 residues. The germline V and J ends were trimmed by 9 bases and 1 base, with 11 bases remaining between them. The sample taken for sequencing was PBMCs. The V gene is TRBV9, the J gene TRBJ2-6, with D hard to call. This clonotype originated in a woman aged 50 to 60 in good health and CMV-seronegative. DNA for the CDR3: TGTGCCAAAAATCCCCTATCTGGGGCCAACGTCCTGACTTTC. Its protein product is CAKNPLSGANVLTF. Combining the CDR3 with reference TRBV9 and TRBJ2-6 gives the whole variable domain DSGVTQTPKHLITATGQRVTLRCSPRSGDLSVYWYQQSLDQGLQFLIQYYNGEERAKGNILERFSAQQFPDLHSELNLSSLELGDSALYFCAKNPLSGANVLTFGAGSRLTVL.